The 30 T cell receptor beta chains below come from one sample, sequenced in a study of cytomegalovirus exposure and HLA in healthy donors. PCR amplification relied on 60 Vbeta primers (plus 13 Jbeta primers). Assay: immunoSEQ multiplex PCR; the TCRdb copy retains only in-frame clones and omits some. The data hold 200,000 to 250,000 clones, with around 80% observed a single time. The sequenced sample was PBMCs. Receptors were obtained from a woman in her 40s in good health and CMV-seronegative.

The rearrangement links TRBV7-9 to TRBJ1-4; D is perhaps TRBD1 (5 bases). Germline CDR1 is SEHNR and CDR2 is FQNEAQ (reference sequence). V was shortened by 3 bases and J by 3 bases, with 11 bases between the two germline ends. The length of the CDR3 is 15 residues. This CDR3 reads CASSLGGVANEKLFF. The CDR3 nucleotides are TGTGCCAGCAGCTTGGGGGGGGTCGCTAATGAAAAACTGTTTTTT. Supplemented by reference TRBV7-9 and TRBJ1-4, the full variable domain reads DTGVSQNPRHKITKRGQNVTFRCDPISEHNRLYWYRQTLGQGPEFLTYFQNEAQLEKSRLLSDRFSAERPKGSFSTLEIQRTEQGDSAMYLCASSLGGVANEKLFFGSGTQLSVL.

The chain combines TRBV7-8 with TRBJ2-7; D is undetermined. V was shortened by 4 bases and J by 0 bases, with 7 bases between the two germline ends. The CDR3 sequence is 13 residues long. Germline CDR1 and CDR2: SGHVS and FQNEAQ. CDR3 DNA: TGTGCCAGCAGCTCCCTCCCCTCCTACGAGCAGTACTTC. This sequence encodes CASSSLPSYEQYF.

This chain links TRBV11-2 with TRBJ2-1; 11 nucleotides match TRBD1. CDR3 size: 15 residues. Germline V gene data show CDR1 as SGHAT and CDR2 as FQNNGV. With 3 bases clipped from V and 4 bases from J, the junction kept 2 bases outside the gene matches. The CDR3 spells CASSFRDRGYNEQFF. The CDR3 DNA is TGTGCCAGCAGCTTTAGGGACAGGGGGTACAATGAGCAGTTCTTC.

The CDR3 DNA reads TGTGCCAGCAGCCAAGATAGGCTAGCTGGGGGGGTCACAGATACGCAGTATTTT. This gives the protein CASSQDRLAGGVTDTQYF. V and J are TRBV4-2 and TRBJ2-3; TRBD2 matches at 7 bases. Germline-derived CDR1 and CDR2 are LGHNA and YNFKEQ. The CDR3 has 18 residues. Trimming took 0 bases from V and 2 from J; bases not matched to a gene: 11.

The V and J genes are TRBV7-2 and TRBJ1-6; 7 bases are a match to TRBD1. The V and J ends lost 6 bases and 7 bases, in that order; junction bases with no gene match: 9. This CDR3 is 15 amino acids long. Germline CDR1 SGHTA, CDR2 FQGNSA. The CDR3 spells CASRPRTGLNSPLHF. The CDR3 nucleotides are TGTGCCAGCAGACCCCGGACAGGTTTAAATTCACCCCTCCACTTT.

The chain couples TRBV27 to TRBJ1-1; TRBD1 might be the D (6 bases). The CDR3 covers 13 residues. Deletions cut 4 bases from V and 5 bases from J, with 11 bases between. From germline, CDR1 is MNHEY and CDR2 SMNVEV (reference sequence). CDR3 sequence reads: CASSSTGWTEAFF. The CDR3 DNA is TGTGCCAGCAGTTCCACAGGGTGGACTGAAGCTTTCTTT.

This chain connects TRBV4-3 to TRBJ1-3; weak D call: TRBD1 (5 bases). The germline V gene encodes CDR1 LGHNA and CDR2 YSLEER. The CDR3 is 15 residues long. The V end lost 0 bases, the J end lost 2 bases, and 8 bases lay between the germline ends. For the CDR3, the DNA is TGCGCCAGCAGCCAAGACGGGGGAGCTGGAAACACCATATATTTT. It encodes CASSQDGGAGNTIYF.

The chain carries TRBV14 and TRBJ2-7; 11 bases are a match to TRBD2. This CDR3 contains 15 residues. Looked up from germline, CDR1 is SGHDN and CDR2 is FVKESK. J lost 2 bases, V lost 6 bases, and 6 bases had no gene match. The CDR3 nucleotides are TGTGCCAGCAGACGAGGGACTAGCGGCACCTACGAGCAGTACTTC. Residues: CASRRGTSGTYEQYF.

The genes are TRBV7-8 and TRBJ2-7; a weak D match, TRBD2 (6 bases). Germline CDR1 is SGHVS and CDR2 is FQNEAQ. The CDR3 has 14 amino acids. V was pared by 5 bases and J by 5 bases, with 16 bases between. The CDR3 is CASSPIGGFNEQYF. CDR3 nucleotide sequence: TGTGCCAGCAGCCCCATAGGAGGGTTCAACGAGCAGTACTTC.

The CDR3 DNA is TGTGCCAGCAGCCTCCGACAGATCTTTAATTCACCCCTCCACTTT. Its translation is CASSLRQIFNSPLHF. V gene TRBV28 combines with J gene TRBJ1-6; tentative D call: TRBD1 (5 bases). Germline CDR1 reads MDHEN; CDR2 reads SYDVKM. This CDR3 contains 15 residues. Between the trimmed V and J ends, which lost 6 bases and 6 bases, there was a span of 15 bases.

The rearrangement joins TRBV27 to TRBJ2-6; tentatively, D is TRBD1 (6 bases). This CDR3 comprises 16 residues. Germline CDR1 and CDR2: MNHEY and SMNVEV (reference sequence). Trimming left V 6 bases short and J 2 bases short, with 14 bases between. CDR3 bases: TGTGCCAGCAGCCTTAAACAGGGTGCTGGGGCCAACGTCCTGACTTTC. This translates into CASSLKQGAGANVLTF.

The chain is built from TRBV11-3 and TRBJ1-3; 7 bases fit TRBD1. Germline lookup yields CDR1 SGHNT and CDR2 YENEEA. Trimming cost V 6 bases and J 4 bases; bases outside gene matches: 6. The length of the CDR3 is 14 residues. The CDR3 region has the DNA TGTGCCAGCAGAAGAACAGGGGAAGGAAACACCATATATTTT. Amino acid sequence: CASRRTGEGNTIYF.

V is TRBV7-3 and J is TRBJ2-1; TRBD2 matches 11 bases. The V and J ends lost 4 bases and 3 bases, in that order; junction bases with no gene match: 2. This CDR3 is 15 amino acids long. From germline, CDR1 is SGHTA and CDR2 FQGTGA. The CDR3 nucleotides read TGTGCCAGCAGCTCACTAGCGGGAGACTACAATGAGCAGTTCTTC. Translation: CASSSLAGDYNEQFF.

V usage is TRBV19 and J usage is TRBJ2-7; 7 positions match TRBD2. This CDR3 contains 15 residues. The J segment lost 3 bases and the V segment lost 6 bases, leaving 11 bases of the junction unmatched. Per the germline V gene, CDR1 is LNHDA and CDR2 is SQIVND (reference sequence). CDR3 loop: CASSSGRPGGYEQYF. CDR3 nucleotide sequence: TGTGCCAGTAGCTCCGGGAGGCCAGGAGGCTACGAGCAGTACTTC.

V gene TRBV19 combines with J gene TRBJ2-1; 12 bases agree with TRBD2. Germline CDR1 and CDR2: LNHDA and SQIVND (reference sequence). The CDR3 is 15 amino acids. After removal of 6 bases from V and 7 bases from J, the junction contained 7 bases not matched to a gene. In nucleotides, the CDR3 is TGTGCCAGTAGACCTAGCGGGGGGGCTTTAAATGAGCAGTTCTTC. Encoded protein: CASRPSGGALNEQFF.

This chain links TRBV30 with TRBJ2-1; 14 bases align to TRBD2. Germline V gene lookup returns CDR1 GTSNPN and CDR2 SVGIG (reference sequence). This CDR3 is 16 amino acids long. V was pared by 0 bases and J by 9 bases, with 7 bases of the junction left unmatched. This CDR3 is CAWSVLAGLAGAEQFF. CDR3 nucleotide sequence: TGTGCCTGGAGTGTATTAGCGGGACTAGCGGGGGCTGAGCAGTTCTTC.

The chain has TRBV25-1 and TRBJ1-3, with D unclear. Trimming removed 5 bases from V and 0 bases from J, with 5 bases in between. Germline lookup yields CDR1 MGHDK and CDR2 SYGVNS. The CDR3 is 13 amino acids. CDR3: CASSLSSGNTIYF. The CDR3 nucleotides read TGTGCCAGCAGTCTATCCTCTGGAAACACCATATATTTT.

V gene TRBV6-5 combines with J gene TRBJ2-7; no clear D gene. Trimming removed 6 bases at V and 2 bases at J, with 11 bases between. Germline lookup yields CDR1 MNHEY and CDR2 SVGAGI. The CDR3 spans 13 residues. The DNA for the CDR3 is TGTGCCAGCAGCTACGCCCAGGCCTACGAGCAGTACTTC. This encodes CASSYAQAYEQYF.

This clone was seen once. This chain joins TRBV18 and TRBJ1-5; tentatively, D is TRBD1 (5 bases). The CDR3 is 15 amino acids. The V end was cut by 3 bases, the J end by 5 bases, with 14 bases between. Germline CDR1 and CDR2: KGHSH and LQKENI. CDR3 coding DNA: TGTGCCAGCTCACCCTCTGGGCAGGGCTATCAGCCCCAGCATTTT. Translation gives CASSPSGQGYQPQHF.

CDR3 protein: CASATLNRSFGSPLHF. The CDR3 DNA follows: TGTGCCAGTGCTACCCTAAACAGGAGCTTCGGTTCACCCCTCCACTTT. This chain connects TRBV27 to TRBJ1-6; D is perhaps TRBD1 (5 bases). Trimming took off 9 bases at V and 9 bases at J, with 24 bases between the two ends. CDR1 is MNHEY and CDR2 is SMNVEV in the germline V gene (reference sequence). The CDR3 extends over 16 amino acids.

The rearrangement uses TRBV7-9 and TRBJ2-7; D perhaps matches TRBD2 (6 bases). CDR3 length equals 13 residues. Per the germline V gene, CDR1 is SEHNR and CDR2 is FQNEAQ (reference sequence). V was pared by 3 bases and J by 3 bases, with 9 bases between. CDR3 protein: CASSLAGYYEQYF. The CDR3 DNA reads TGTGCCAGCAGCTTGGCGGGGTACTACGAGCAGTACTTC.

The chain uses TRBV15 and TRBJ1-2; maybe TRBD1 (6 bases). CDR1 and CDR2 from the germline V gene are LNHNV and YYDKDF (reference sequence). This CDR3 region has 15 residues. V was shortened by 2 bases and J by 4 bases, with 14 bases between the two germline ends. CDR3 region: CATSRQGSRGYGYTF. The CDR3, as DNA: TGTGCCACCAGCAGACAGGGGTCCCGGGGCTATGGCTACACCTTC.

This chain links TRBV2 with TRBJ2-1, with D perhaps matching TRBD1 (6 bases). Germline V gene lookup returns CDR1 SNHLY and CDR2 FYNNEI. The CDR3 runs to 15 residues. V was trimmed by 10 bases and J by 7 bases, leaving 23 bases between them. The CDR3 here is CAIGTDILQGNEQFF. For the CDR3, the DNA is TGTGCCATCGGGACGGATATTCTCCAGGGGAATGAGCAGTTCTTC.

The chain has TRBV5-6 and TRBJ1-2, with D tentatively TRBD1 (5 bases). The CDR3 covers 15 residues. CDR1 and CDR2 from the germline V gene are SGHDT and YYEEEE. Trimming left V 1 base short and J 4 bases short, with 14 bases between. The CDR3 spells CASSLQGRVSYGYTF. CDR3 nucleotide sequence: TGTGCCAGCAGCTTGCAGGGCCGGGTAAGCTATGGCTACACCTTC.

This chain connects TRBV2 to TRBJ1-1; TRBD1 is a possible D gene (6 bases). The CDR3 is made up of 12 amino acids. Germline CDR1 is SNHLY and CDR2 is FYNNEI. V shed 6 bases and J shed 11 bases, with 16 bases lying between them. The CDR3 DNA reads TGTGCCAGCAGGAACCAGGGGCCCGAGGCTTTCTTT. Translation: CASRNQGPEAFF. The whole variable domain, filled in from reference TRBV2 and TRBJ1-1, reads EPEVTQTPSHQVTQMGQEVILRCVPISNHLYFYWYRQILGQKVEFLVSFYNNEISEKSEIFDDQFSVERPDGSNFTLKIRSTKLEDSAMYFCASRNQGPEAFFGQGTRLTVV.

This sequence joins TRBV29-1 and TRBJ1-2, with 7 nucleotides matching TRBD1. Germline assignment: CDR1 SQVTM and CDR2 ANQGSEA. V dropped 4 bases and J dropped 8; count of bases not matched to a gene: 13. The CDR3 spans 14 residues. CDR3 sequence: CSVVEGAGIRGYTF. The CDR3, as DNA: TGCAGCGTTGTAGAGGGGGCCGGTATTAGGGGCTACACCTTC.

V gene TRBV7-2 combines with J gene TRBJ2-3, with TRBD2 as a possible D gene (6 bases). Looked up from germline, CDR1 is SGHTA and CDR2 is FQGNSA. V dropped 5 bases and J dropped 1 base, with 16 bases sitting between them. This CDR3 spans 16 amino acids. CDR3 amino acids: CASSPSTGGRTDTQYF. The CDR3 DNA follows: TGTGCCAGCAGCCCGTCGACCGGGGGACGCACAGATACGCAGTATTTT.

The chain is built from TRBV6-1 and TRBJ1-1, with D perhaps matching TRBD1 (6 bases). Germline-derived CDR1 and CDR2 are MNHNS and SASEGT. This CDR3 is built from 14 residues. Trimming removed 6 bases from V and 4 bases from J, with 15 bases in between. Here the CDR3 DNA reads TGTGCCAGCAGCGTAAGGGGACACCTCACTGAAGCTTTCTTT. Translating it yields CASSVRGHLTEAFF.

The chain employs TRBV30 and TRBJ1-1; no firm D call. In germline, CDR1 is GTSNPN, CDR2 SVGIG (reference sequence). V was pared by 4 bases and J by 0 bases, with 12 bases between. The CDR3 length is 14 residues. The CDR3 DNA is TGTGCCTGGATTTCCTGGTCTATGAACACTGAAGCTTTCTTT. Translating it yields CAWISWSMNTEAFF.

The genes are TRBV5-1 and TRBJ2-7; TRBD1 might be the D (6 bases). The CDR3 has 14 residues. The germline CDR1 and CDR2 sequences are SGHRS and YFSETQ. V gave up 3 bases and J gave up 3 bases, with 13 bases separating them. The CDR3 loop is CASSYSTGNYEQYF. The CDR3 nucleotides read TGCGCCAGCAGCTACAGTACAGGGAACTACGAGCAGTACTTC.